This is a list of T cell receptor beta chains from one sample in a study of blood T cells in healthy people across ages. MiXCR, run by TCRdb on the 5' RACE reads, gives a single entry per CDR3 protein. The sample contains approximately 1.5 million distinct CDR3 sequences, around 36% of which appear only once. The sample comprised blood. These receptors were obtained from a woman aged 25 to 45 in good health. Both conserved end residues are part of each CDR3. A D gene is named only where the DNA matches it firmly. Size tells how often a clone was seen (once, few, many) or the class of an expanded clone, and some rows leave it out.

v_call,d_call,clone_size,j_call,cdr3_nt,cdr3_aa
TRBV3-1,-,-,TRBJ2-1,TGTGCCAGCAGCCACGCAGCGAGGAATGAGCAGTTCTTC,CASSHAARNEQFF
TRBV7-9,-,-,TRBJ2-5,TGTGCCAGCAGCTTAGGGGATGGGGGCCAGTACTTC,CASSLGDGGQYF
TRBV24-1,-,-,TRBJ2-5,TGTGCCTCCAGTGATGCCGGGACACCAATAACCCAGTACTTC,CASSDAGTPITQYF
TRBV28,TRBD2,-,TRBJ2-5,TGTGCCAGCAGGCGAACTAGCGGGAGGTCCCAAGAGACCCAGTACTTC,CASRRTSGRSQETQYF
TRBV12-3/TRBV12-4,TRBD1,-,TRBJ1-5,TGTGCCAGCACCTCGGGACAGGTTTATCAGCCCCAGCATTTT,CASTSGQVYQPQHF
TRBV6-6,-,-,TRBJ2-1,TGTGCCAGCAGTTACTCGAGTGGCACCTCAAATGAGCAGTTCTTC,CASSYSSGTSNEQFF
TRBV27,-,-,TRBJ2-7,TGTGCCAGCAGTTTATCCTTCGGAGGGGACTCGCAGTACTTC,CASSLSFGGDSQYF
TRBV7-2,-,few,TRBJ2-7,TGTGCCAGCAGCCCCGCTTCCGAGCAGTACTTC,CASSPASEQYF
TRBV10-3,TRBD2,-,TRBJ2-5,TGTGCCATCAGTGAGAGGTTACTAGCGGGGGGGCGGGCCCAAGAGACCCAGTACTTC,CAISERLLAGGRAQETQYF
TRBV12-3/TRBV12-4,TRBD2,-,TRBJ2-3,TGTGCCAGCAGCCCTCTAGCGGGGTTCACAGATACGCAGTATTTT,CASSPLAGFTDTQYF
TRBV7-3,TRBD1,-,TRBJ2-5,TGTGCCAGCAGCCCCACAGGGGTAAAGACCCAGTACTTC,CASSPTGVKTQYF
TRBV28,TRBD2,few,TRBJ2-7,TGTGCCAGCAGTTTAATCGAGGGACTAGCGAGGGAGCAGTACTTC,CASSLIEGLAREQYF
TRBV2,-,-,TRBJ2-7,TGTGCCAGCAGTGAGATGTGGGGGAGCTCCTACGAGCAGTACTTC,CASSEMWGSSYEQYF
TRBV11-2,-,once,TRBJ1-1,TGTGCCAGCAGCCCCCTAGACAGGTGGAGGGCTGAAGCTTTCTTT,CASSPLDRWRAEAFF
TRBV20-1,TRBD2,-,TRBJ2-3,TGCAGTGCTAGCCTCGGCGGGAGGGTGGCAGATACGCAGTATTTT,CSASLGGRVADTQYF
TRBV5-6,-,-,TRBJ2-7,TGTGCCAGCAGCGTCCTCCCTTCCGAGCAGTACTTC,CASSVLPSEQYF
TRBV20-1,TRBD1,many,TRBJ1-5,TGCAGTGCTAAACAGGGGGCGAGCAATCAGCCCCAGCATTTT,CSAKQGASNQPQHF
TRBV5-6,-,few,TRBJ2-5,TGTGCCAGCAGCTTGGACAAGACCCAGTACTTC,CASSLDKTQYF
TRBV7-3,-,few,TRBJ2-3,TGTGCCAGCAGCCCGCTTGGTGGGGTTAGGTCAGATACGCAGTATTTT,CASSPLGGVRSDTQYF
TRBV6-6,-,-,TRBJ1-3,TGTGCCAGCACTCACCTCGGGGTTGGCTCTGGAAACACCATATATTTT,CASTHLGVGSGNTIYF
TRBV12-3/TRBV12-4,-,-,TRBJ1-2,TGTGTCAGCCACCTGGTAGGCACGTATGGCTACACCTTC,CVSHLVGTYGYTF
TRBV2,-,-,TRBJ1-2,TGTGCCAGCAGTGACCACCTAAACTATGGCTACACCTTC,CASSDHLNYGYTF
TRBV4-1,TRBD1,-,TRBJ1-2,TGCGCCAGCAGCCGGGCTCAGGGACAGGGGGTATATGGCTACACCTTC,CASSRAQGQGVYGYTF
TRBV29-1,-,-,TRBJ1-2,TGCAGCGTTGGCGAATTCTCTAACTATGGCTACACCTTC,CSVGEFSNYGYTF
TRBV6-5,TRBD2,once,TRBJ2-3,TGTGCCAGCAGTTTATTGACTAGCGGAGTAGAGGAGTATTTT,CASSLLTSGVEEYF
TRBV12-3/TRBV12-4,TRBD1,-,TRBJ1-2,TGTGCCAGCAGCCACGGACAGGGGGGAAATTCCCGCTATGGCTACACCTTC,CASSHGQGGNSRYGYTF
TRBV20-1,-,few,TRBJ2-1,TGCAGTGCTAGACACGGCAATGAGCAGTTCTTC,CSARHGNEQFF
TRBV2,-,-,TRBJ2-6,TGTGCCAGCAGTGAAGCGGAGCCGATGGGCCTGACTTTC,CASSEAEPMGLTF
TRBV27,-,-,TRBJ2-1,TGTGCCAGCAGTTCACTTTGGACAGAGAATGAGCAGTTCTTC,CASSSLWTENEQFF
TRBV2,-,-,TRBJ1-2,TGTGCCAGCAGTGACCACTTTTTGACTTATGGCTACACCTTC,CASSDHFLTYGYTF
TRBV11-2,TRBD2,few,TRBJ2-5,TGTGCCAGCAGTAACATGAAAAGCGGGGGGTTTGGGGAGACCCAGTACTTC,CASSNMKSGGFGETQYF
TRBV20-1,-,-,TRBJ2-3,TGCAGTGCTAGAGATCTTAAGCTCGGAGGCACAGATACGCAGTATTTT,CSARDLKLGGTDTQYF
TRBV4-1,TRBD1,-,TRBJ2-3,TGCGCCAGCAGCGAGGGACAGACAGATACGCAGTATTTT,CASSEGQTDTQYF
TRBV19,TRBD1,-,TRBJ2-1,TGTGCCAGTAGTATAGCCGGGACAGGGGGTCTGAGCTCCTACAATGAGCAGTTCTTC,CASSIAGTGGLSSYNEQFF
TRBV7-2,TRBD2,few,TRBJ2-5,TGTGCCAGCAGCTTAGTAAGCGGGAGAGGTCAAGAGACCCAGTACTTC,CASSLVSGRGQETQYF
TRBV9,TRBD1,-,TRBJ1-4,TGTGCCAGCAGCGCGGACAGGGTTCGAGAAAAACTGTTTTTT,CASSADRVREKLFF
TRBV29-1,-,many,TRBJ2-7,TGCAGCGCCTCTCGGACGGCGAGCTCCTACGAGCAGTACTTC,CSASRTASSYEQYF
TRBV2,TRBD2,-,TRBJ2-5,TGTGCCGGGCTAGCGGCGCAGCAAGAGACCCAGTACTTC,CAGLAAQQETQYF
TRBV7-6,TRBD1,few,TRBJ1-1,TGTGCCAGCAGCTTGTGGACAGGAACTACGAACACTGAAGCTTTCTTT,CASSLWTGTTNTEAFF
TRBV6-5,-,-,TRBJ1-2,TGTGCCAGCAGGCCGGACCGGGGCGGAAGCTATGGCTACACCTTC,CASRPDRGGSYGYTF
TRBV11-2,TRBD2,few,TRBJ2-2,TGTGCCAGCAGCTTAGGCGGGGGGGCGACCGGGGAGCTGTTTTTT,CASSLGGGATGELFF
TRBV6-1,TRBD1,-,TRBJ2-7,TGTGCCATTACCGGACAGGGGGGCTACGAGCAGTACTTC,CAITGQGGYEQYF
TRBV28,-,-,TRBJ2-1,TGTGCCAGCAGTTCCACGCCATCCTCAGAGGGGTTCTTC,CASSSTPSSEGFF
TRBV10-3,-,-,TRBJ1-4,TGTGCCATCAGTGAGTCAGGATCCCCTAATGAAAAACTGTTTTTT,CAISESGSPNEKLFF
TRBV13,TRBD2,few,TRBJ2-3,TGTGCCAGCAGCATTTCTAGCGGGGTTTACACAGATACGCAGTATTTT,CASSISSGVYTDTQYF
TRBV25-1,-,-,TRBJ2-5,TGTGCCAGCAGTGAATTCGTCCGGGCCCAAGAGACCCAGTACTTC,CASSEFVRAQETQYF
TRBV9,TRBD2,few,TRBJ2-7,TGTGCCAGCAGCGTAGGGGGGGGAGACGAGCAGTACTTC,CASSVGGGDEQYF
TRBV25-1,-,-,TRBJ1-1,TGTGCCAGCAGTGTTAGAGGGGCCACTGAAGCTTTCTTT,CASSVRGATEAFF
TRBV5-4,TRBD2,-,TRBJ2-5,TGCGCCAGCAGCCGTACGCCTAGCGGCCAAGAGACCCAGTACTTC,CASSRTPSGQETQYF
TRBV2,-,-,TRBJ2-3,TGTGCCAGCAGTGAAGAAATGCGAAGGGATACGCAGTATTTT,CASSEEMRRDTQYF
TRBV7-2,-,-,TRBJ2-3,TGTGCCAGCAGCCCCAGGGAGGCCATAAGGGGCACAGATACGCAGTATTTT,CASSPREAIRGTDTQYF
TRBV20-1,TRBD2,-,TRBJ2-1,TGCAGTGCTAGAGATCTCACTAGCGGGAGTGGAGATGAGCAGTTCTTC,CSARDLTSGSGDEQFF
TRBV28,-,-,TRBJ1-5,TGTGCCAGCTCAGGGGACAAGCCCCAGCATTTT,CASSGDKPQHF
TRBV4-1,-,once,TRBJ1-5,TGCGCCAGCAGCCAAAAGGGGTGTCAGCCCCAGCATTTT,CASSQKGCQPQHF